These 7 T cell receptor beta chains originate from one sample sequenced in a study of shared clonotypes between healthy human individuals. Produced via immunoSEQ multiplex PCR; TCRdb's table is partial and in-frame only. Of some 2,500,000 clones listed, 93% are singletons. Sequenced: naive CD4+ T cells from PBMCs. Described subset: CD45RA+ positively selected. The receptor source for this set is a man aged 18-30 years in good health. Some clones in this sample may be carry-over from other donors' samples.

This rearrangement joins TRBV6-1 to TRBJ2-5, with 7 bases that match TRBD1. CDR1 MNHNS and CDR2 SASEGT come from the germline V gene. The CDR3 spans 13 residues. Trimming took 6 bases from V and 6 from J; bases not matched to a gene: 7. CDR3 region: CASRTRGWKTQYF. CDR3 nucleotides: TGTGCCAGCAGAACCAGGGGGTGGAAGACCCAGTACTTC.

Worth noting for this clone: Other nucleotide sequences from this sample produce the same CDR3. The V and J genes are TRBV19 and TRBJ2-7; D is ambiguous. Germline CDR1 is LNHDA and CDR2 is SQIVND (reference sequence). V lost 3 bases to trimming and J lost 0 bases, with 6 bases between them. The CDR3 loop spans 13 amino acids. In nucleotides, the CDR3 is TGTGCCAGTAGTATGGCGAGCTCCTACGAGCAGTACTTC. It specifies CASSMASSYEQYF.

The chain employs TRBV2 and TRBJ2-2, with 7 bases matching TRBD2. Trimming at V came to 6 bases and at J to 2 bases, leaving 3 bases not matched to a gene. There are 14 residues in the CDR3. Germline lookup yields CDR1 SNHLY and CDR2 FYNNEI. This CDR3 is CASSPSGNTGELFF. CDR3 in DNA: TGTGCCAGCAGCCCTAGCGGAAACACCGGGGAGCTGTTTTTT. The entire variable domain, with the rest obtained from reference TRBV2 and TRBJ2-2, is as follows: EPEVTQTPSHQVTQMGQEVILRCVPISNHLYFYWYRQILGQKVEFLVSFYNNEISEKSEIFDDQFSVERPDGSNFTLKIRSTKLEDSAMYFCASSPSGNTGELFFGEGSRLTVL.

The chain uses TRBV5-4 and TRBJ1-5; a possible D gene is TRBD1 (5 bases). V lost 4 bases, J lost 3 bases, and 8 bases lay in between. The CDR3 is made up of 13 amino acids. Germline lookup yields CDR1 SGHNT and CDR2 YYREEE (reference sequence). Here the CDR3 reads CASSRDPNQPQHF. Written as DNA, the CDR3 is TGTGCCAGCAGCCGGGACCCCAATCAGCCCCAGCATTTT.

Notes on this clone: Relative to the germline gene, one junction end is altered; a read error may explain this. The rearrangement uses TRBV6-5 and TRBJ2-7; 8 bases are a match to TRBD1. CDR3 length equals 15 residues. Germline CDR1 is MNHEY and CDR2 is SVGAGI. The CDR3: CANSYSRTGTGEQYF. The CDR3 nucleotides are TGTGCCAACAGTTACTCCAGGACAGGGACGGGCGAGCAGTACTTC.

J is TRBJ2-7 and V is TRBV28; 9 nucleotides agree with TRBD2. After removal of 5 bases from V and 2 bases from J, the junction contained 7 bases not matched to a gene. CDR1 is MDHEN and CDR2 is SYDVKM in the germline V gene. The CDR3 has 15 amino acids. CDR3 nucleotides: TGTGCCAGCAGTACGAGAAGCGGGGGGACCTACGAGCAGTACTTC. It specifies CASSTRSGGTYEQYF.

The chain recombines TRBV19 with TRBJ2-7; D gene ambiguous. CDR1 LNHDA and CDR2 SQIVND come from the germline V gene (reference sequence). V lost 5 bases to trimming and J lost 2 bases, with 10 bases between them. The CDR3 totals 13 residues. CDR3: CASSRDPTYEQYF. The CDR3 coding sequence is TGTGCCAGTAGTCGAGATCCCACCTACGAGCAGTACTTC.